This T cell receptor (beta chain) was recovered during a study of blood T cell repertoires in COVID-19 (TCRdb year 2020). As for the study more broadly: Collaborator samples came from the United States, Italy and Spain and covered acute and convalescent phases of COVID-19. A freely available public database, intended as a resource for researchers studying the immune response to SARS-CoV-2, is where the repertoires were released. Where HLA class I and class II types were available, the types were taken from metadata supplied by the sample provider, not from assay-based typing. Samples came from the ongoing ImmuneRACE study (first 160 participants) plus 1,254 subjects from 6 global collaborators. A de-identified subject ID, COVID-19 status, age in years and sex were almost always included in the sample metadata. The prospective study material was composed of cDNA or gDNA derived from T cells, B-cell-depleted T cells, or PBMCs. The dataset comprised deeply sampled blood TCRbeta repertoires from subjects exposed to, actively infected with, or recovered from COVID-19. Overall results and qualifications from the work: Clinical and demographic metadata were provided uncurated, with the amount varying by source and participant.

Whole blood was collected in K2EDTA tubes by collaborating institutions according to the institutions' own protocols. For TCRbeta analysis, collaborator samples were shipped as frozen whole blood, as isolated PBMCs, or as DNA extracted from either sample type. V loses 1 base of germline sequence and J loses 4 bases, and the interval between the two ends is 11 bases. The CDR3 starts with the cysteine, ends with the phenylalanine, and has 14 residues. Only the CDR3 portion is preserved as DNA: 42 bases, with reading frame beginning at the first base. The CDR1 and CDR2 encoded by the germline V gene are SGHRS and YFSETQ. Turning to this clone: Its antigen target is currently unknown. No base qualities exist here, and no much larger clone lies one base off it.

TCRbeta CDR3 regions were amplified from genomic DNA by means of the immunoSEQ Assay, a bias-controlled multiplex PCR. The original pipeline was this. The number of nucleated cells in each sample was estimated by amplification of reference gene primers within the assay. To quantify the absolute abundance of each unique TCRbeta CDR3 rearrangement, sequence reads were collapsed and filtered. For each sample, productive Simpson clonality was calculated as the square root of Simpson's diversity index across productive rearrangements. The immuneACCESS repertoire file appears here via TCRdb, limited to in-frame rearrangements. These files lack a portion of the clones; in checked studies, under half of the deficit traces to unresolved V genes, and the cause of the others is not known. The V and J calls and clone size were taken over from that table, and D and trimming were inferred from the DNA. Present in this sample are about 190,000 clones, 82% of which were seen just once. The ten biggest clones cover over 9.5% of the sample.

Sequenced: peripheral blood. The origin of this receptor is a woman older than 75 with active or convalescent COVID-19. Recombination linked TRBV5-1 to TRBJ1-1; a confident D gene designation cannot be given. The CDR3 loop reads CASSLQQRGTEAFF. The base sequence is TGCGCCAGCAGCTTGCAACAGCGGGGCACTGAAGCTTTCTTT.